Presented here are 2 T cell receptor beta chains from one specimen sequenced in a study of T cells in Graves' hyperthyroidism and ophthalmopathy. Regions amplified from RNA transcripts were the TCR beta CDR3 regions. The HTBI set primed first-round TCR CDR3 RT-PCR. In TCRdb, the multiplex PCR reads were re-called with MiXCR into one record per CDR3 protein. The table records 500,000 to 650,000 distinct CDR3 sequences, around 20% of them present only once. The sample consisted of blood. The receptors here all came from a man aged 40-49 years with Graves' ophthalmopathy.

This clonotype turned up a few times. The rearrangement links TRBV5-1 to TRBJ2-7; TRBD1 matches 8 bases. The germline gives CDR1 SGHRS, CDR2 YFSETQ. V was pared by 4 bases and J by 4 bases, with 4 bases of the junction left unmatched. CDR3 length: 13 residues. CDR3 DNA: TGCGCCAGCAGCGAAACAGGGGGTTACGAGCAGTACTTC. Its protein product is CASSETGGYEQYF.

On this clonotype: Given a much more abundant clone one base away, this may be a read error. The genes are TRBV5-1 and TRBJ2-2; a possible D gene is TRBD2 (6 bases). The germline V gene has CDR1 SGHRS and CDR2 YFSETQ. Trimming shortened V by 7 bases and J by 3 bases, and 16 bases separated the two germline ends. CDR3 length equals 15 residues. CDR3 sequence (DNA): TGCGCCAGCGGGAGGATGGACGCGCACACCGGGGAGCTGTTTTTT. Protein: CASGRMDAHTGELFF.